This T cell receptor beta chain was observed in a study of cytomegalovirus exposure and HLA in healthy donors. From the roughly 110-subject validation cohort, which was separate from the roughly 630-subject first cohort, the donors were drawn. This table comes from immunoSEQ multiplex PCR, and its TCRdb copy is limited to in-frame clones, with some not included. This sample has approximately 98,000 clones, with around 85% found just once. The V gene's germline CDR1 is MNHNY and CDR2 SVGAGI (reference sequence). V was pared by 0 bases and J by 5 bases, with 11 bases between. The CDR3 totals 15 residues.

Sequencing used PBMCs. This TCR was recovered from a woman aged 18 to 35 in good health and CMV-seronegative. V gene TRBV6-6 combines with J gene TRBJ1-5; possibly TRBD1 for D (5 bases). The chain's CDR3 is CASSYSKGLDQPQHF. CDR3 nucleotide sequence: TGTGCCAGCAGTTACTCGAAGGGGCTGGATCAGCCCCAGCATTTT.